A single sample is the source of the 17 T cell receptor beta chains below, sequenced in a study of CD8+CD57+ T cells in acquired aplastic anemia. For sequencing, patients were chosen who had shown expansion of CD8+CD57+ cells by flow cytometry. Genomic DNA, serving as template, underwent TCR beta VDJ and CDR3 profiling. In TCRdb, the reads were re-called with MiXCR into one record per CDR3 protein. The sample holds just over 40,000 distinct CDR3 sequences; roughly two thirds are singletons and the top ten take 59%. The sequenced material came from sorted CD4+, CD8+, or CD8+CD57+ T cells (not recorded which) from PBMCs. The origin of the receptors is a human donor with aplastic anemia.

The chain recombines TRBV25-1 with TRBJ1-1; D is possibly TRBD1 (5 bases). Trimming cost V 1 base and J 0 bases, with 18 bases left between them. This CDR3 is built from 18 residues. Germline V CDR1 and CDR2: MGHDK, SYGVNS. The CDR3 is CASSESPYLQGMNTEAFF. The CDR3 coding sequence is TGTGCCAGCAGTGAATCCCCGTACCTTCAGGGCATGAACACTGAAGCTTTCTTT.

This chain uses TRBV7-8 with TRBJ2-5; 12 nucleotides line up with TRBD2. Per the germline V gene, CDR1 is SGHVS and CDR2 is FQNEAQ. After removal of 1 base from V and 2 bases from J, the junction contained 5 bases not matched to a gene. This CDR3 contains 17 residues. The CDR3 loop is CASSLGRTSGDQETQYF. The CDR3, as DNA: TGTGCCAGCAGCTTAGGTCGGACTAGCGGGGATCAAGAGACCCAGTACTTC.

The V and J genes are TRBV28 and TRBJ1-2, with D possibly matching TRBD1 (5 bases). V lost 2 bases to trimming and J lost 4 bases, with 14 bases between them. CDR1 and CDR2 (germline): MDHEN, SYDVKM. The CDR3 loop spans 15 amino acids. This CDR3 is CASSLEGDFIYGYTF. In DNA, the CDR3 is TGTGCCAGCAGTTTAGAAGGGGACTTCATCTATGGCTACACCTTC.

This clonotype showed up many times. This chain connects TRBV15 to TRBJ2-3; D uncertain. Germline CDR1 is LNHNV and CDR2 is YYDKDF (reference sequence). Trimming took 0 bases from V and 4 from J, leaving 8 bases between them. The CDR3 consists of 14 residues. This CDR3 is CATSRDYRSDTQYF. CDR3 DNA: TGTGCCACCAGCAGAGATTATCGTTCAGATACGCAGTATTTT.

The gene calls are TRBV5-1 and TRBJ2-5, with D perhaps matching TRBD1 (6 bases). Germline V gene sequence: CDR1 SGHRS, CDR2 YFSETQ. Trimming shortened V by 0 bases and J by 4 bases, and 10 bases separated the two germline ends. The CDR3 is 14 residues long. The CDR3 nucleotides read TGCGCCAGCAGCTTGGAGGCAGGGGTAGAGACCCAGTACTTC. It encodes CASSLEAGVETQYF.

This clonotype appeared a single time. As DNA, the CDR3 is TGTGCCAGCAGCCATTTGCGGGGGTCCTGGGAGACCCAGTACTTC. Translation: CASSHLRGSWETQYF. The chain couples TRBV3-1 to TRBJ2-5; 7 bases line up with TRBD2. The ends lost 3 bases at V and 5 bases at J; junction bases unmatched: 9. From germline, CDR1 is LGHDT and CDR2 YNNKEL (reference sequence). The CDR3 extends over 15 amino acids.

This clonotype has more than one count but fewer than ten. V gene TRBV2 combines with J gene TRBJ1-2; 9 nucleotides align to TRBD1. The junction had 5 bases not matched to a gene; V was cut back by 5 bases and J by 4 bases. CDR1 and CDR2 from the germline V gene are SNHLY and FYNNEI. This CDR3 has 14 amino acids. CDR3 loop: CASSSGTGSYGYTF. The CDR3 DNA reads TGTGCCAGCAGTTCCGGGACAGGGAGCTATGGCTACACCTTC.

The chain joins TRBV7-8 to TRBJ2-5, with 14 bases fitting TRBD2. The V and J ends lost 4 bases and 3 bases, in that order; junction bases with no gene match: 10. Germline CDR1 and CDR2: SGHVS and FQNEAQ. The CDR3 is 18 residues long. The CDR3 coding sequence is TGTGCCAGCAGCTCCGAGTTGGGACTAGCGGGGGAGAAAGAGACCCAGTACTTC. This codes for CASSSELGLAGEKETQYF.

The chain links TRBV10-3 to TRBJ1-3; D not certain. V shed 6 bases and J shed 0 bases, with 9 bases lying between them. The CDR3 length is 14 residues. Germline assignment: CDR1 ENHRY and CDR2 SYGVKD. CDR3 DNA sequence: TGTGCCATCAGCTTCGATAGCTCTGGAAACACCATATATTTT. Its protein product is CAISFDSSGNTIYF.

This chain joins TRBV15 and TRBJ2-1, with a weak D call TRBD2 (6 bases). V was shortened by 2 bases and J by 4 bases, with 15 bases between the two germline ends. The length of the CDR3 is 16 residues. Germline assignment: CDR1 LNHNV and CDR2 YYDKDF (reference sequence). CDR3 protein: CATSRPPGGGYNEQFF. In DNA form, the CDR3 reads TGTGCCACCAGCAGACCCCCGGGCGGAGGGTACAATGAGCAGTTCTTC.

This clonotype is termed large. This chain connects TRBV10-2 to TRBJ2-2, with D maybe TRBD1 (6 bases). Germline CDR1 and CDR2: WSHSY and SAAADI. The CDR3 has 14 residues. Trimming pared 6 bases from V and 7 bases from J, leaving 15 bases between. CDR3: CASRALTGIGELFF. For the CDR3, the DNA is TGCGCCAGCAGGGCCCTAACAGGGATCGGGGAGCTGTTTTTT.

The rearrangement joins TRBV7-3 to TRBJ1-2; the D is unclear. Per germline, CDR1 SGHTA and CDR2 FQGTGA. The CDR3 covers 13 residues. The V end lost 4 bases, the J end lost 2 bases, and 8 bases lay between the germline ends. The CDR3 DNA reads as TGTGCCAGCAGCTCCTCCATAAACTATGGCTACACCTTC. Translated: CASSSSINYGYTF.

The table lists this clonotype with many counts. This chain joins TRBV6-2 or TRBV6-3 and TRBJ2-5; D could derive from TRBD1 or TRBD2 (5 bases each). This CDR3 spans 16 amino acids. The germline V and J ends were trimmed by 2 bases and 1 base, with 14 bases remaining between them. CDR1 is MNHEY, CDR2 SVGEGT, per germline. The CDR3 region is CASSYGAGESQETQYF. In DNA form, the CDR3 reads TGTGCCAGCAGTTACGGGGCCGGGGAGTCCCAAGAGACCCAGTACTTC.

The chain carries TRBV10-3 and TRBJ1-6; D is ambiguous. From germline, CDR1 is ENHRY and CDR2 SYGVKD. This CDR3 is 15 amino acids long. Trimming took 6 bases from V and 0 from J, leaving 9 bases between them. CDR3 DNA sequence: TGTGCCATCAGCCCGGCCGCCTCCTATAATTCACCCCTCCACTTT. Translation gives CAISPAASYNSPLHF.

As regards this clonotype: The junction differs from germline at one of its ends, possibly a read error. The CDR3 protein is CATSDPGLAGVDTQYF. In nucleotides, the CDR3 is TGTGCCACCAGTGATCCGGGACTAGCGGGAGTCGATACGCAGTATTTT. The chain couples TRBV2 to TRBJ2-3; 14 bases are a match to TRBD2. Germline values: CDR1 SNHLY, CDR2 FYNNEI. The CDR3 is 16 residues long. Looking up the rest from reference TRBV2 and TRBJ2-3 gives the full variable domain: EPEVTQTPSHQVTQMGQEVILRCVPISNHLYFYWYRQILGQKVEFLVSFYNNEISEKSEIFDDQFSVERPDGSNFTLKIRSTKLEDSAMYFCATSDPGLAGVDTQYFGPGTRLTVL.

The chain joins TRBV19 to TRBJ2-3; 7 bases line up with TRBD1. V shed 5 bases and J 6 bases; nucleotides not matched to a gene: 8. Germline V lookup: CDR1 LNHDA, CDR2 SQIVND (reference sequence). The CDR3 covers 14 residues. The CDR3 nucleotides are TGTGCCAGTAGTGCTAGGGGGCCGGAGGATACGCAGTATTTT. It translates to CASSARGPEDTQYF.

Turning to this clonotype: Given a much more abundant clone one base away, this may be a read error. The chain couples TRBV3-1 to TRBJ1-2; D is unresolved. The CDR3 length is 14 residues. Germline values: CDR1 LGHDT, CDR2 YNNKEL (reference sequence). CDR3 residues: CPSSQPELNYGYTF. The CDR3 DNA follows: TGTCCCAGCAGCCAACCGGAACTCAACTATGGCTACACCTTC. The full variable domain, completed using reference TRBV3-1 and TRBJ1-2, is DTAVSQTPKYLVTQMGNDKSIKCEQNLGHDTMYWYKQDSKKFLKIMFSYNNKELIINETVPNRFSPKSPDKAHLNLHINSLELGDSAVYFCPSSQPELNYGYTFGSGTRLTVV.